This T cell receptor (beta chain) was observed in a study of T cells in Graves' hyperthyroidism and ophthalmopathy. A note on this clonotype: Its antigen is unknown. A read error may produce the germline difference seen at one junction end.

Individuals with ophthalmopathy presented a Clinical Activity Score of at least 3, a NOSPECS grade of at least 4 and a duration under 3 months. Fresh peripheral blood, 8 to 10 ml, was the source of the PBMCs. The CDR3 length is 14 residues. Template material for amplifying TCR beta CDR3 regions consisted of RNA transcripts. The HTBI primer set served for first-round RT-PCR of the TCR CDR3. From the multiplex PCR reads, TCRdb called clonotypes with MiXCR, one entry per CDR3 protein. The repertoire has roughly 290,000 distinct CDR3 sequences, about a sixth of them found once; the top ten carry approximately 57%. The study's findings and limits: The model predicted ophthalmopathy a median about 6.6 months before onset. Blood also contained most expanded thyroid clonotypes above 0.001.

The V call is TRBV12-3 or TRBV12-4, the J call TRBJ1-1, with TRBD1 identical over 9 bases. The source is a woman aged 55-70 years with Graves' ophthalmopathy. Sample: blood. The CDR3 nucleotides are TGTGCCAGCAGCCAGACAGGGGGTATCACTGAAGCTTCCTTT. Encoded protein: CASSQTGGITEASF.